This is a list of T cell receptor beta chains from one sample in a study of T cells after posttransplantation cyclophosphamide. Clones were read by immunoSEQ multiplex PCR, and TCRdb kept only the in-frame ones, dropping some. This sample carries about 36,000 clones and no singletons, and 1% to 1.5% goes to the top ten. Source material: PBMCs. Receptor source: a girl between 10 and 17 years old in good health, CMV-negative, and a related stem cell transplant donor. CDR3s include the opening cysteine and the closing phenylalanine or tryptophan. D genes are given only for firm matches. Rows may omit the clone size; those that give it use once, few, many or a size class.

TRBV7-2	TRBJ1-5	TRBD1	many	TGTGCCAGCAGCCGGGACAGGGTTGATCAGCCCCAGCATTTT	CASSRDRVDQPQHF
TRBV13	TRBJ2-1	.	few	TGTGCCAGCAGCTTAGATGGCAGGGCCACCTTCTTC	CASSLDGRATFF
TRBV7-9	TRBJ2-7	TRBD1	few	TGTGCCAGCAGCTTAGGGCAGGGGGCCTACGAGCAGTACTTC	CASSLGQGAYEQYF
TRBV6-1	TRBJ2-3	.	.	TGTGCCAGCAGTGAAGTTGGGAGCGCAGATACGCAGTATTTT	CASSEVGSADTQYF
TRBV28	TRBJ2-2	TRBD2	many	TGTGCCAGCAGTTTCCCGCTGGGACTAGCGGGGAACACCGGGGAGCTGTTTTTT	CASSFPLGLAGNTGELFF
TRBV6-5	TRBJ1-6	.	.	TGTGCCAGCAGCCCCCTAGACAGCAGGAATTCACCCCTCCACTTT	CASSPLDSRNSPLHF
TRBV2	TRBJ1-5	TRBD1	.	TGTGCCAGCAGTGAAGTCAGGGGGCGTCAGCCCCAGCATTTT	CASSEVRGRQPQHF
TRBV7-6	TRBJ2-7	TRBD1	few	TGTGCCAGCAGCCCGCGGACAGGGCAGTCCTACGAGCAGTACTTC	CASSPRTGQSYEQYF
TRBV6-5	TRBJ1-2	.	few	TGTGCCAGCAGTTATGGGGCCGTCTATGGCTACACCTTC	CASSYGAVYGYTF
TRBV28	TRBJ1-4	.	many	TGTGCCAGCAGTTCGAGACAAGCAACTAATGAAAAACTGTTTTTT	CASSSRQATNEKLFF
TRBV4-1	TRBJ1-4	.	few	TGCGCCAGCAGCCAAGGAGCAGGGTCGAATGAAAAACTGTTTTTT	CASSQGAGSNEKLFF
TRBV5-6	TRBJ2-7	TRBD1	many	TGTGCCAGCAGCATCCGGGACAGGGTCATCCACGAGCAGTACTTC	CASSIRDRVIHEQYF
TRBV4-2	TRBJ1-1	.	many	TGTGCCAGCAGCCAAGAGGGGGCAGGGGTTATTGAAGCTTTCTTT	CASSQEGAGVIEAFF
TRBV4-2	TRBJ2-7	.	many	TGTGCCAGCAGCCAAGATTCAGGGAGGTCCTACGAGCAGTACTTC	CASSQDSGRSYEQYF
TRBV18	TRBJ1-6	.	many	TGTGCCAGCTCACCACCGGCTAGCCAAGGTAACACCCTCCACTTT	CASSPPASQGNTLHF
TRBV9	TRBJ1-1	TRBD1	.	TGTGCCAGCAGCGCGCCGACAGGGACGAACACTGAAGCTTTCTTT	CASSAPTGTNTEAFF
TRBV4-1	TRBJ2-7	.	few	TGCGCCAGCAGCCAAGAGGGGGCCAGCTCCTACGAGCAGTACTTC	CASSQEGASSYEQYF
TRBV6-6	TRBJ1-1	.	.	TGTGCCAGCAGACTACAGGGCCAGCGGACTGAAGCTTTCTTT	CASRLQGQRTEAFF
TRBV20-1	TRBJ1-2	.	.	TGCAGTAACCTACGGGGGACTGGCTACACCTTC	CSNLRGTGYTF
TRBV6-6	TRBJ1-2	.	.	TGTGCCAGCAGTTCGCCAGGCAACTATGGCTACACCTTC	CASSSPGNYGYTF
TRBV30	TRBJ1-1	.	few	TGTGCCTGGTTTATCCTGAACACTGAAGCTTTCTTT	CAWFILNTEAFF
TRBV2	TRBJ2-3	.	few	TGTGTCAGCGGCCCGGGTCGCACAGATACGCAGTATTTT	CVSGPGRTDTQYF
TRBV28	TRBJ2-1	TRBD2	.	TGTGCCAGCAGGGAGAGCGGGGGGGTTTTGTACAATGAGCAGTTCTTC	CASRESGGVLYNEQFF
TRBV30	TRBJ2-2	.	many	TGTGCCTGGAGTCGAATAGACAGGAGATTGGCCGGGGAGCTGTTTTTT	CAWSRIDRRLAGELFF
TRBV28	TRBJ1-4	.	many	TGTGCCAGCCGGGGTACGGGGAATGAAAAACTGTTTTTT	CASRGTGNEKLFF
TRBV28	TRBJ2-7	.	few	TGTGCCAGCAGTTCCCCCCGCCAGGGGGGTTCCTACGAGCAGTACTTC	CASSSPRQGGSYEQYF
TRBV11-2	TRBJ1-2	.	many	TGTGCCAGCAGCTTAGGGCCAGGGGACGGCTACACCTTC	CASSLGPGDGYTF
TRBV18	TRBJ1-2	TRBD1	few	TGTGCCAGCTCCCCAGGACAGGTTCTAACAGTGGGCTACACCTTC	CASSPGQVLTVGYTF
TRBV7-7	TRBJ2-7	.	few	TGTGCCAGCAGCTTAGCGGCGGGGAGCGAGCAGTACTTC	CASSLAAGSEQYF
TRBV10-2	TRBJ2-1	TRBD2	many	TGCGCCAGCCCGCCGTGGGGTAGCGGGGAGACCTACAATGAGCAGTTCTTC	CASPPWGSGETYNEQFF
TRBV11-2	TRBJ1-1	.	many	TGTGCCAGCAGCCGGTTGATAGAGAACACTGAAGCTTTCTTT	CASSRLIENTEAFF
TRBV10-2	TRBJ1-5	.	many	TGCGCCAGCAGTTTGCGAGGGCTCGGGAATCAGCCCCAGCATTTT	CASSLRGLGNQPQHF
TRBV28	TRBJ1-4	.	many	TGTGCCAGCAGTCGGCCCTCAGGGAATGAAAAACTGTTTTTT	CASSRPSGNEKLFF
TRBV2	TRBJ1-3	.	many	TGTGCCAGCAGTGAAGTAAACTCTGGAAACACCATATATTTT	CASSEVNSGNTIYF
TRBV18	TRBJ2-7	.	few	TGTGCCAGCTCCCCCTACAGGGACGAGCAGTACTTC	CASSPYRDEQYF
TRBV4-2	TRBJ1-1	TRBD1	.	TGTGCCAGCAGCCAATCGGGACAGGGGTTTAAAAGGACTGAAGCTTTCTTT	CASSQSGQGFKRTEAFF
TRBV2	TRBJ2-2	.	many	TGTGCCAGCATATTACAGGCGAACACCGGGGAGCTGTTTTTT	CASILQANTGELFF
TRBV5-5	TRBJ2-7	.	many	TGTGCCAGCAGCTTTATGAGGGACTCCCCTTACGAGCAGTACTTC	CASSFMRDSPYEQYF
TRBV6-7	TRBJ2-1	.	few	TGTGCCAGCAGGAAAACGTCGGGCAATGAGCAGTTCTTC	CASRKTSGNEQFF
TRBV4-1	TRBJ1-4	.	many	TGCGCCAGCAGCCAAGAGGTGGGACTGAATCTTGAAAAACTGTTTTTT	CASSQEVGLNLEKLFF
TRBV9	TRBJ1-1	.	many	TGTGCCACCGACGAAGAACAGGTAAAGAACACTGAAGCTTTCTTT	CATDEEQVKNTEAFF
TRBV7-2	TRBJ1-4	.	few	TGTGCCAGCAGCCTGATGGACTCAAAACTGTTTTTT	CASSLMDSKLFF